This TCR beta chain was sequenced for a study of blood T cell repertoires in COVID-19. Profiled with immunoSEQ multiplex PCR; TCRdb holds only in-frame clones, not every one. The table has roughly 60,000 clones, 85% seen once. The CDR3 loop spans 15 amino acids. With 1 base clipped from V and 6 bases from J, the junction kept 4 bases outside the gene matches. The sequenced sample was peripheral blood. The sequence was obtained from a human donor in a cohort sampled during active COVID-19. The chain employs TRBV23-1 and TRBJ2-1, with 9 bases fitting TRBD2. TRBV23-1 is known as an ORF, though its function is uncertain. The CDR3 reads CASSQLGSGSNEQFF. The CDR3 nucleotides read TGCGCCAGCAGTCAATTGGGTAGCGGGAGCAATGAGCAGTTCTTC.